Below, 29 T cell receptor beta chains from the same sample are listed, as sequenced in a study of blood T cell repertoires in COVID-19 (dated by TCRdb to about 2020). Libraries were prepared through the immunoSEQ multiplex PCR assay. TCRdb stores this immuneACCESS table with in-frame sequences only. Part of the clones is absent; in the studies checked, under half of the shortfall reflects unresolved V genes, and no reason is known for the rest. The sample has about 80,000 clones on record, 90% to 95% of them singletons. Together, the top ten hold under 2.5% of the sample. Sequenced sample: peripheral blood. The source is a woman between 45 and 60 years old in a cohort sampled during active COVID-19.

This chain uses TRBV11-3 with TRBJ2-2; D perhaps matches TRBD2 (6 bases). Trimming cost V 8 bases and J 7 bases, with 11 bases left between them. Per germline, CDR1 SGHNT and CDR2 YENEEA. There are 12 residues in the CDR3. CDR3 loop: CASRPSVGELFF. In DNA form, the CDR3 reads TGTGCCAGCCGCCCTAGCGTCGGGGAGCTGTTTTTT.

The chain couples TRBV7-2 to TRBJ2-2, with D possibly TRBD1 on 6 matching bases. This CDR3 spans 15 amino acids. V shed 5 bases and J shed 8 bases, with 18 bases lying between them. Germline loops: CDR1 SGHTA, CDR2 FQGNSA. The CDR3 is CASSQGSGTPGELFF. In DNA form, the CDR3 reads TGTGCCAGCAGCCAGGGGAGCGGCACGCCAGGGGAGCTGTTTTTT.

The chain has TRBV4-1 and TRBJ2-1, with TRBD2 identical over 10 bases. This CDR3 comprises 18 residues. J gave up 5 bases and V 1 base, and 11 bases lay outside the gene matches. The V gene's germline CDR1 is MGHRA and CDR2 YSYEKL. The CDR3 DNA reads as TGCGCCAGCAGCCAAGCCCCACTAGGGACTAGCGTTGACAATGAGCAGTTCTTC. This codes for CASSQAPLGTSVDNEQFF.

V and J are TRBV6-5 and TRBJ2-7, with 10 positions matching TRBD1. Germline V CDR1 and CDR2: MNHEY, SVGAGI. V was clipped by 8 bases and J by 3 bases; unmatched bases: 7. CDR3 length: 14 amino acids. DNA for the CDR3: TGTGCCAGCTCCGGGGACAGGGGAATCTACGAGCAGTACTTC. This encodes CASSGDRGIYEQYF.

The chain employs TRBV5-4 and TRBJ2-3; the match to TRBD1 covers 9 bases. From germline, CDR1 is SGHNT and CDR2 YYREEE (reference sequence). Trimming cost V 2 bases and J 4 bases; bases outside gene matches: 5. The CDR3 sequence is 15 residues long. The CDR3 here is CASSLQGAFSDTQYF. DNA for the CDR3: TGTGCCAGCAGCTTACAGGGGGCGTTTTCAGATACGCAGTATTTT.

This clone came up once. This rearrangement joins TRBV7-2 to TRBJ1-2, with D uncertain. Germline V gene sequence: CDR1 SGHTA, CDR2 FQGNSA. The CDR3 consists of 15 residues. V was cut by 5 bases and J by 2 bases, with 15 bases left in between. The CDR3 sequence: CASSPMVGRNYGYTF. CDR3 DNA: TGTGCCAGCAGCCCAATGGTGGGGAGGAACTATGGCTACACCTTC.

The genes are TRBV11-3 and TRBJ2-5; possible D gene TRBD2, 5 bases. Trimming took off 0 bases at V and 5 bases at J, with 7 bases between the two ends. Germline assignment: CDR1 SGHNT and CDR2 YENEEA. This CDR3 spans 13 amino acids. In DNA, the CDR3 is TGTGCCAGCAGCTTAGATACTAGGGAGACCCAGTACTTC. Translating gives CASSLDTRETQYF. Full variable domain (missing parts from reference TRBV11-3 and TRBJ2-5): EAGVVQSPRYKIIEKKQPVAFWCNPISGHNTLYWYLQNLGQGPELLIRYENEEAVDDSQLPKDRFSAERLKGVDSTLKIQPAELGDSAVYLCASSLDTRETQYFGPGTRLLVL.

This rearrangement joins TRBV3-1 (or the pseudogene TRBV3-2) to TRBJ1-2, with 7 bases fitting TRBD1. The CDR3 covers 16 residues. V was clipped by 2 bases and J by 7 bases; unmatched bases: 13. Germline-derived CDR1 and CDR2 are LGHDT and YNNKEL (reference sequence). CDR3 residues: CASSQSPGTVLGGYTF. The CDR3 DNA reads TGTGCCAGCAGCCAATCGCCCGGGACAGTCTTAGGTGGCTACACCTTC.

The rearrangement links TRBV7-3 to TRBJ2-2; D gene uncertain. This CDR3 contains 15 residues. With 6 bases removed from V and 2 bases from J, the gap between germline ends came to 13 bases. Germline CDR1 SGHTA, CDR2 FQGTGA. The CDR3 region has the DNA TGTGCCAGCAGATTTAACGGGTTAAACACCGGGGAGCTGTTTTTT. Residues: CASRFNGLNTGELFF.

For this clone: This sample includes further DNA sequences coding for the same CDR3. The chain has TRBV19 and TRBJ1-5; 10 bases align to TRBD1. Germline lookup yields CDR1 LNHDA and CDR2 SQIVND (reference sequence). V lost 4 bases to trimming and J lost 1 base; unmatched junction nucleotides: 1. CDR3 size: 15 residues. The CDR3 DNA follows: TGTGCCAGTAGTACGACAGGGGGCAGCAATCAGCCCCAGCATTTT. Protein sequence: CASSTTGGSNQPQHF.

This clone was counted only a few times. The chain recombines TRBV10-2 with TRBJ1-5; D possibly corresponds to TRBD1 (5 bases). V dropped 8 bases and J dropped 5 bases, with 16 bases sitting between them. Looked up from germline, CDR1 is WSHSY and CDR2 is SAAADI. The CDR3 is 14 amino acids. The CDR3 DNA sequence: TGCGCCAGCGGACACTCGGGGGACCATCAGCCCCAGCATTTT. Amino acid sequence: CASGHSGDHQPQHF.

The rearrangement uses TRBV6-6 and TRBJ1-2; TRBD1 might be the D (5 bases). Germline lookup yields CDR1 MNHNY and CDR2 SVGAGI (reference sequence). The CDR3 runs to 15 residues. Trimming left V 7 bases short and J 3 bases short, with 18 bases between. CDR3 loop: CASTPPTGAHYGYTF. CDR3 coding DNA: TGTGCCAGCACCCCTCCCACAGGTGCACACTATGGCTACACCTTC.

The chain combines TRBV9 with TRBJ1-1; 9 bases line up with TRBD1. The CDR3 extends over 16 amino acids. CDR1 SGDLS and CDR2 YYNGEE come from the germline V gene. Trimming at V came to 3 bases and at J to 5 bases, leaving 11 bases not matched to a gene. The CDR3 is CASSGTHRGHRTEAFF. The CDR3, as DNA: TGTGCCAGCAGCGGAACCCACAGGGGGCATAGAACTGAAGCTTTCTTT.

This clone has a single count. J is TRBJ2-2 and V is TRBV12-5, with 7 bases lining up with TRBD1. Looked up from germline, CDR1 is LGHNT and CDR2 is FRNRAP. The CDR3 has 15 residues. With V trimmed by 6 bases and J by 0 bases, 4 bases remained unmatched. The CDR3 nucleotides read TGTGCTAGTGGCCTAGGACAGGCGAACACCGGGGAGCTGTTTTTT. This sequence encodes CASGLGQANTGELFF. Based on the CDR3 plus reference TRBV12-5 and TRBJ2-2, the full variable domain is DARVTQTPRHKVTEMGQEVTMRCQPILGHNTVFWYRQTMMQGLELLAYFRNRAPLDDSGMPKDRFSAEMPDATLATLKIQPSEPRDSAVYFCASGLGQANTGELFFGEGSRLTVL.

This clone was detected only a few times. The chain is built from TRBV27 and TRBJ1-2, with TRBD1 identical over 7 bases. V gave up 0 bases and J gave up 4 bases; unmatched junction bases: 5. The CDR3 is made up of 15 amino acids. Germline CDR1 MNHEY, CDR2 SMNVEV (reference sequence). Here the CDR3 DNA reads TGTGCCAGCAGTTTATCGGCGACAGGGCTCTATGGCTACACCTTC. Amino acid sequence: CASSLSATGLYGYTF.

The chain links TRBV24-1 to TRBJ1-1; 11 bases agree with TRBD1. Losses at the gene ends were 8 bases for V and 7 bases for J; bases not matched to a gene: 8. The germline V gene encodes CDR1 KGHDR and CDR2 SFDVKD. The CDR3 extends over 14 amino acids. CDR3: CATTAGQGVGEAFF. The CDR3 nucleotides read TGTGCCACCACCGCGGGACAGGGGGTAGGTGAAGCTTTCTTT.

The chain uses TRBV20-1 and TRBJ2-2; D might be TRBD2 (5 bases). Trimming removed 3 bases at V and 0 bases at J, with 8 bases between. CDR3 length: 14 amino acids. The germline CDR1 and CDR2 sequences are DFQATT and SNEGSKA (reference sequence). In nucleotides, the CDR3 is TGCAGTGCTAGTCGGGGTTCGAACACCGGGGAGCTGTTTTTT. Its protein is CSASRGSNTGELFF.

The chain combines TRBV30 with TRBJ2-7, with 10 bases that match TRBD1. The V gene's germline CDR1 is GTSNPN and CDR2 SVGIG (reference sequence). This CDR3 region has 14 residues. The CDR3 DNA sequence: TGTGCGACGGAGGTCGGGACAGGGGTCTACGAGCAGTACTTC. It codes for CATEVGTGVYEQYF.

V and J are TRBV9 and TRBJ2-5; D gene unclear. With 4 bases removed from V and 5 bases from J, the gap between germline ends came to 12 bases. The germline V gene has CDR1 SGDLS and CDR2 YYNGEE. There are 13 residues in the CDR3. The CDR3 DNA is TGTGCCAGCAGCCGAAACAATCCGGAGACCCAGTACTTC. Translating it yields CASSRNNPETQYF.

CDR3 in amino acids: CASSPSTAYEQYF. The CDR3 nucleotides read TGTGCCAGCTCACCATCGACAGCCTACGAGCAGTACTTC. This chain links TRBV18 with TRBJ2-7, with D possibly TRBD1 on 5 matching bases. This CDR3 is 13 amino acids long. Trimming took 2 bases from V and 2 from J, leaving 7 bases between them. The germline gives CDR1 KGHSH, CDR2 LQKENI.

This clone came up a few times. The chain's CDR3 is CAWTGGISNSPLHF. CDR3 bases: TGTGCCTGGACAGGGGGAATTTCTAATTCACCCCTCCACTTT. This rearrangement joins TRBV30 to TRBJ1-6; 7 bases align to TRBD1. From germline, CDR1 is GTSNPN and CDR2 SVGIG (reference sequence). This CDR3 comprises 14 residues. V trimming: 4 bases; J trimming: 6 bases; junction bases outside the gene matches: 6.

In this sample, this clone turned up a few times. This sequence joins TRBV6-5 and TRBJ2-1; D is possibly TRBD1 (5 bases). Trimming took 5 bases from V and 9 from J, leaving 11 bases between them. Looked up from germline, CDR1 is MNHEY and CDR2 is SVGAGI. The CDR3 length is 12 residues. The CDR3 DNA reads as TGTGCCAGCAGTCGACAGTGGGGTGAGCAGTTCTTC. It encodes CASSRQWGEQFF.

As DNA, the CDR3 is TGTGCCTGGAGTGGGGGGGGAAAGCCCCAGCATTTT. As protein: CAWSGGGKPQHF. This rearrangement joins TRBV30 to TRBJ1-5, with D maybe TRBD1 (5 bases). CDR3 size: 12 residues. CDR1 and CDR2 (germline): GTSNPN, SVGIG (reference sequence). Trimming removed 1 base at V and 8 bases at J, with 9 bases between. The complete variable domain, with remaining parts taken from reference TRBV30 and TRBJ1-5, reads SQTIHQWPATLVQPVGSPLSLECTVEGTSNPNLYWYRQAAGRGLQLLFYSVGIGQISSEVPQNLSASRPQDRQFILSSKKLLLSDSGFYLCAWSGGGKPQHFGDGTRLSIL.

The chain employs TRBV3-1 (or the pseudogene TRBV3-2) and TRBJ2-7, with D tentatively TRBD1 (5 bases). Trimming stripped 3 bases from V and 2 bases from J, with 8 bases between. This CDR3 has 13 residues. Germline V gives CDR1 LGHDT, CDR2 YNNKEL (reference sequence). The CDR3 sequence: CASSHGAAYEQYF. The CDR3 DNA follows: TGTGCCAGCAGCCATGGGGCGGCCTACGAGCAGTACTTC.

The chain couples TRBV4-1 to TRBJ1-5; the D gene is possibly TRBD1 (5 bases). This CDR3 region has 17 residues. Germline CDR1 is MGHRA and CDR2 is YSYEKL. Trimming removed 2 bases at V and 4 bases at J, with 18 bases between. CDR3 coding DNA: TGCGCCAGCAGCCAAACCTCCCCCCAGGGCGAGAATCAGCCCCAGCATTTT. Translation: CASSQTSPQGENQPQHF.

The gene calls are TRBV3-1 (or the pseudogene TRBV3-2) and TRBJ2-3; 7 bases fit TRBD2. The J segment lost 0 bases and the V segment lost 5 bases, leaving 8 bases of the junction unmatched. The CDR3 sequence is 16 residues long. Germline assignment: CDR1 LGHDT and CDR2 YNNKEL (reference sequence). CDR3 nucleotides: TGTGCCAGCAGCACGGCTAGCGGCTGGAGCACAGATACGCAGTATTTT. Protein sequence: CASSTASGWSTDTQYF.

The chain is built from TRBV29-1 and TRBJ2-2; 7 bases map to TRBD2. From germline, CDR1 is SQVTM and CDR2 ANQGSEA. V trimming: 2 bases; J trimming: 4 bases; junction bases outside the gene matches: 7. The CDR3 is 15 residues long. The CDR3 region has the DNA TGCAGCGTTGAAAGGGCGGGGGTATTCACCGGGGAGCTGTTTTTT. Protein sequence: CSVERAGVFTGELFF.

The rearrangement links TRBV7-2 to TRBJ1-2; possible D gene TRBD1, 5 bases. The CDR3 sequence is 14 residues long. The germline V gene has CDR1 SGHTA and CDR2 FQGNSA. Trimming stripped 2 bases from V and 4 bases from J, with 11 bases between. The CDR3 DNA reads as TGTGCCAGCAGCTTATCCAGGGTGGGCTATGGCTACACCTTC. Translated: CASSLSRVGYGYTF.

The genes are TRBV27 and TRBJ1-4, with 10 bases aligning to TRBD1. V dropped 5 bases and J dropped 6; count of bases not matched to a gene: 6. The CDR3 runs to 15 residues. Germline V gene data show CDR1 as MNHEY and CDR2 as SMNVEV (reference sequence). The CDR3 DNA is TGTGCCAGCAGTCCGGGACAGGGGAGGGATGAAAAACTGTTTTTT. It yields the protein CASSPGQGRDEKLFF.